This T cell receptor (beta chain) is from a study of regulatory T cells in long-lasting Graves disease. The V and J ends lost 10 bases and 3 bases respectively, with 20 bases between them. Germline values: CDR1 WNHNN, CDR2 SYGVQD (reference sequence). This CDR3 has 15 amino acids. This clonotype was detected many times. Indicated time point: newly diagnosed GD, antithyroid drugs for less than 3 months. Extracted RNA from PBMCs served as the source of the TCR library. Relying on iRepertoire HTBI primers and Arm-PCR of CDR3 regions, the team built TCR beta libraries. TCRdb re-called the multiplex PCR reads through MiXCR, storing one row per CDR3 protein. This sample has hundreds of thousands of distinct CDR3 sequences; around 12% occur once, and the top ten carry roughly 8.2%. This sample was also put to use in a study of T cells in Graves' hyperthyroidism and ophthalmopathy.

Sample: peripheral blood mononuclear cells (PBMCs), taken at new diagnosis, from a patient treated with antithyroid drugs. V is TRBV10-1 and J is TRBJ2-3; unclear D gene. This receptor was taken from a woman aged 25 to 45 with Graves disease. CDR3: CATSTPLGSTDTQYF. CDR3 nucleotides: TGCGCCACCAGCACACCTCTTGGTTCAACAGATACGCAGTATTTT.